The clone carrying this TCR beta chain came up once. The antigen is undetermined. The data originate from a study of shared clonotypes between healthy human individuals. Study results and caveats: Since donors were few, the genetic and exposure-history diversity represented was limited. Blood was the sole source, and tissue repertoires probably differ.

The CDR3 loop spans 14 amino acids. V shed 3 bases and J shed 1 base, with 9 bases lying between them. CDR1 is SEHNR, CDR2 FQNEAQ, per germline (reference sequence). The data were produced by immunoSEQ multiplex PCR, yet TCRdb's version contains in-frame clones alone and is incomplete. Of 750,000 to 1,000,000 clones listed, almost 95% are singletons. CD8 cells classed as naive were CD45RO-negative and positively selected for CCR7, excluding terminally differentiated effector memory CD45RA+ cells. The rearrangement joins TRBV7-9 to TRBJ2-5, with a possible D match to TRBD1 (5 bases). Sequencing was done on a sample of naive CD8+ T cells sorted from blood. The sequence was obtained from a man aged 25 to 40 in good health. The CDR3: CASSFGRAQETQYF. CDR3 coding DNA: TGTGCCAGCAGCTTCGGCAGGGCCCAAGAGACCCAGTACTTC.